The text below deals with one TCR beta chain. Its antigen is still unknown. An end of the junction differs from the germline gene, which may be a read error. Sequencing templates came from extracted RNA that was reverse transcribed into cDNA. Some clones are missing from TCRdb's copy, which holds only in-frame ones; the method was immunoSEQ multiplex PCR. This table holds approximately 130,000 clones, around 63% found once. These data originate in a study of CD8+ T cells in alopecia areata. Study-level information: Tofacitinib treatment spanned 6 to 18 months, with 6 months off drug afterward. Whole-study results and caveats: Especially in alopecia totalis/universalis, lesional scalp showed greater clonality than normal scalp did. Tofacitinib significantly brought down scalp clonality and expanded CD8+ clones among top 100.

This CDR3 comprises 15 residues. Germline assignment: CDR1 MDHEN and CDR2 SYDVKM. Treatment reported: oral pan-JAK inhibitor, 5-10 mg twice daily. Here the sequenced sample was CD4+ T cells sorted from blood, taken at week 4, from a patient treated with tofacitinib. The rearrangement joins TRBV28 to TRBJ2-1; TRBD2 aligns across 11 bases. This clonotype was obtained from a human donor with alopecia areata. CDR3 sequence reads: CASGLAGGPRNEQFF. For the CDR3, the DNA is TGTGCCAGCGGTTTAGCGGGAGGGCCTAGGAATGAGCAGTTCTTC.